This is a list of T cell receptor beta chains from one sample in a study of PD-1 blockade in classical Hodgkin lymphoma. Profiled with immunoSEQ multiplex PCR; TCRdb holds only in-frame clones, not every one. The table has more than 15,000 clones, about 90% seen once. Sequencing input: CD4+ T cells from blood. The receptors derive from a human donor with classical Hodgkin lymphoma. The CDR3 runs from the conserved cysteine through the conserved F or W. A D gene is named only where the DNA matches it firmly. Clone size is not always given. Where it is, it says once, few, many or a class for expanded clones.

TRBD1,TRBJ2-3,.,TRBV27,TGTGCCAGCAGACCGGGACAGCACACAGATACGCAGTATTTT,CASRPGQHTDTQYF
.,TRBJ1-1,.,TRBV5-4,TGTGCCAGCAGCTCGAAGGGAACGAACACTGAAGCTTTCTTT,CASSSKGTNTEAFF
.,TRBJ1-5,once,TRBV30,TGTGCCTGGAGTGTAAGCCACGGCCCCCCTTCGAATCAGCCCCAGCATTTT,CAWSVSHGPPSNQPQHF
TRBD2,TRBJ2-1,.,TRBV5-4,TGTGCCAGCAGCCCAGCGGGAGGGCTGGGCAATGAGCAGTTCTTC,CASSPAGGLGNEQFF
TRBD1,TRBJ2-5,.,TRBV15,TGTGCCACCAGCAGAGATCTGGCATTATGGACAGGGGGCGGGGGTAACCAAGAGACCCAGTACTTC,CATSRDLALWTGGGGNQETQYF
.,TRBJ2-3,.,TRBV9,TGTGCCAGCAGCGTAGTGAGGGGTGAGCAGTATTTT,CASSVVRGEQYF
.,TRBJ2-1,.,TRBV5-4,TGTGCCAGCAGTTTTAGCGAAACCTACAATGAGCAGTTCTTC,CASSFSETYNEQFF
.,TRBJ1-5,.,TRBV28,TGTGCCAGCAGTTTTGTAGTCTTGTCCCAGCATTTT,CASSFVVLSQHF
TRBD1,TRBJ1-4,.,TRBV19,TGTGCCAGCCGATCTCCGGGACAGGGCAATGAAAAACTGTTTTTT,CASRSPGQGNEKLFF
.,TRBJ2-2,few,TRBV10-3,TGTGCCATCTCCCCCCACCCGGATCATGGCGGGGAGCTGTTTTTT,CAISPHPDHGGELFF
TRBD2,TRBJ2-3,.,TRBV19,TGTGCCAGTAGTATTTCCGGGGGGGGAGCAGATACGCAGTATTTT,CASSISGGGADTQYF
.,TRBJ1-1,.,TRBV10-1,TGCGCCAGCAGTGAGCCGGGAACCACTGAAGCTTTCTTT,CASSEPGTTEAFF
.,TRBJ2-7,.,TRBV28,TGTGCCAGCAGTTTATTCGGGGGATCCTACGAGCAGTACTTC,CASSLFGGSYEQYF
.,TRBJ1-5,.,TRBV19,TGTGCCAGTAGTATTCTGGGGGAGCCCCAGCATTTT,CASSILGEPQHF
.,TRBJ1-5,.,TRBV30,TGTGCCTGGAGTGTGTTAGGGGCTAGCAATCAGCCCCAGCATTTT,CAWSVLGASNQPQHF
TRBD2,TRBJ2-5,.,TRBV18,TGTGCCAGCTCGAGGGCCGGGACTAGTCTTCGGGAGACCCAGTACTTC,CASSRAGTSLRETQYF
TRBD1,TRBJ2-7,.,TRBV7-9,TGTGCCAGCAGCGTCCAGGACAGGTTCGTATCCTACGAGCAGTACTTC,CASSVQDRFVSYEQYF
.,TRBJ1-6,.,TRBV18,TGTGCCAGCTCACCTGCAGGGAGAGGGTCACCCCTCCACTTT,CASSPAGRGSPLHF
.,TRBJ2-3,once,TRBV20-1,TGCAGTGCGCGGCAGTCAGATACGCAGTATTTT,CSARQSDTQYF
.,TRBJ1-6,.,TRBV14,TGTGCCAGCAGCCACACAAGACCCCAGGGACGGAATTCACCCCTCCACTTT,CASSHTRPQGRNSPLHF
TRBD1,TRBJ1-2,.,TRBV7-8,TGTGCCAGCAGCCCGACAGGGTTCCGGTATGGCTACACCTTC,CASSPTGFRYGYTF
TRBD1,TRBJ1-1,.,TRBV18,TGTGCCAGCTCAGCGGGACAGGTGGAAGGGACTGAAGCTTTCTTT,CASSAGQVEGTEAFF
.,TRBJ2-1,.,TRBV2,TGTGCCAGCAGTGAGTATGAGCAGTTCTTC,CASSEYEQFF
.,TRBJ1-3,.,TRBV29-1,TGCAGCGTCCTACAGGGACTTGGAAACACCATATATTTT,CSVLQGLGNTIYF
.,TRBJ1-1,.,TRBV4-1,TGCGCCAGCAGCCAATTACGTCTGACAAGAGGACCGAACACTGAAGCTTTCTTT,CASSQLRLTRGPNTEAFF
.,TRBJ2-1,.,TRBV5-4,TGTGCCAGCAGCGAACGAGCAGGAGCCCTCCTGGGTGAGCAGTTCTTC,CASSERAGALLGEQFF
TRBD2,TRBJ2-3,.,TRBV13,TGTGCCAGCAGCCTCCCGGGACTAGCGGGAAACGATACGCAGTATTTT,CASSLPGLAGNDTQYF
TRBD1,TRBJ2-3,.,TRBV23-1,TGCGCCAGCAGTCAATCCAAGGACAGGGACGGCACAGATACGCAGTATTTT,CASSQSKDRDGTDTQYF
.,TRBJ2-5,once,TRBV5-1,TGCGCCAGCAGCTTGTGGGGGACACAAGAGACCCAGTACTTC,CASSLWGTQETQYF
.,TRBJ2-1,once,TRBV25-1,TGTGCCAGCAGTGGTAGGGTTACCCCTATTTACAATGAGCAGTTCTTC,CASSGRVTPIYNEQFF
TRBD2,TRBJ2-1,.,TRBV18,TGTGCCAGCTCACCCCCGACTAGCGGCGGCGGGAGGGAGCAGTTCTTC,CASSPPTSGGGREQFF
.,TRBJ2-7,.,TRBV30,TGTGCCTGGAGTGTACGTAGGGCCTCCTCCTACGAGCAGTACTTC,CAWSVRRASSYEQYF
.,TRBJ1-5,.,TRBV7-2,TGTGCCAGCAGCTTAGGGAGGGAGCCCCAGCATTTT,CASSLGREPQHF
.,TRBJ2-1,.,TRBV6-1,TGTGCCAGCGAAGGGATCGGTCACTACAATGAGCAGTTCTTC,CASEGIGHYNEQFF
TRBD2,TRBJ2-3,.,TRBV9,TGTGCCAGCAGCGAGGGACTAGCGAGGTTAAAAACCCTCACAGATACGCAGTATTTT,CASSEGLARLKTLTDTQYF
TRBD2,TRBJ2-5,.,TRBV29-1,TGCAGCGTTGAACCTTGGACTAGCGGGATTGGGACCCAGTACTTC,CSVEPWTSGIGTQYF
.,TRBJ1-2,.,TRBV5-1,TGCGCCAGCAGCCATGCCCCTAACTATGGCTACACCTTC,CASSHAPNYGYTF
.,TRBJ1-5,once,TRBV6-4,TGTGCCAGCAGTGAGGTGCGTGATCAGCCCCAGCATTTT,CASSEVRDQPQHF
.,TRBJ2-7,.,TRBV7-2,TGTGCCAGCAGCCTGAGAGATGACTACGAGCAGTACTTC,CASSLRDDYEQYF
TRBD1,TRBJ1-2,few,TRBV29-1,TGCAGCGCAGGGACAGACTTACGGGGCTACACCTTC,CSAGTDLRGYTF
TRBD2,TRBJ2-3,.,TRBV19,TGTGCCAGTAGTATTAGCGGGATTGGAGATACGCAGTATTTT,CASSISGIGDTQYF
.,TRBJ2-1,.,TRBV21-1,TGTGCCAGCAGCCCTCCCTGGGGCAATGAGCAGTTCTTC,CASSPPWGNEQFF
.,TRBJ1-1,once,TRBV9,TGTGCCAGCAGCGTAGTTCGCACTGAAGCTTTCTTT,CASSVVRTEAFF
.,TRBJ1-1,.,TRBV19,TGTGCCAGTAGCCCCCCCCCGAACACTGAAGCTTTCTTT,CASSPPPNTEAFF
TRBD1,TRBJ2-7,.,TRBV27,TGTGCCAGCAGTTTAACACAGGGGTTGGACGAGCAGTACTTC,CASSLTQGLDEQYF
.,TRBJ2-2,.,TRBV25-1,TGTGCCAGCAGTGGGAGTGGCGGATCGAACACCGGGGAGCTGTTTTTT,CASSGSGGSNTGELFF
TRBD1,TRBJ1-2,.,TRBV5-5,TGTGCCAGCAGCTTACGGACAGGGAACTATGGCTACACCTTC,CASSLRTGNYGYTF
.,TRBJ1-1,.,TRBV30,TGTGCCTGGAGTGTCGAGGGGAACACTGAAGCTTTCTTT,CAWSVEGNTEAFF
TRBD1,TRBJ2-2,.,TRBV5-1,TGCGCCAGCTCCGTCCCACAGGGGCCCACCGGGGAGCTGTTTTTT,CASSVPQGPTGELFF
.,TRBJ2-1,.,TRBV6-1,TGTGCCAGCAGCGACGGGCCCAATGAGCAGTTCTTC,CASSDGPNEQFF